The rows below give T cell receptor beta chains drawn from one sample of a study of spatial heterogeneity in lung cancer. TCRdb re-called the 5' RACE reads with MiXCR, one entry per CDR3 protein. The profile shows about 38,000 distinct CDR3 sequences, under 9% of them singletons. Sequenced here: PBMCs, sampled at follow-up. All receptors come from a male donor with early-stage non-small cell lung cancer. Both conserved end residues are part of each CDR3. The order of the fields is clone size, J gene, V gene, D gene, CDR3 protein, CDR3 DNA. A D gene is named only where the DNA matches it firmly. The size entry is marked missing in some rows and otherwise reads once, few, many or a size class.

many TRBJ2-2 TRBV3-1 TRBD2 CASSQASGGGRPTNTGELFF TGTGCCAGCAGCCAAGCCAGCGGGGGGGGCCGACCCACGAACACCGGGGAGCTGTTTTTT
many TRBJ2-7 TRBV7-8 TRBD2 CASSSMGGVNSYEQYF TGTGCCAGCAGCTCAATGGGGGGGGTCAACTCCTACGAGCAGTACTTC
once TRBJ1-6 TRBV30 TRBD1 CAWMTGLRSPLHF TGTGCCTGGATGACAGGGTTAAGATCACCCCTCCACTTT
. TRBJ1-1 TRBV2 TRBD1 CASRQGTEAFF TGTGCCAGTCGACAGGGCACTGAAGCTTTCTTT
many TRBJ1-5 TRBV30 . CAWSRGTDQPQHF TGTGCCTGGAGCAGGGGCACCGATCAGCCCCAGCATTTT
many TRBJ2-5 TRBV11-2 TRBD2 CASRATGLAVQETQYF TGTGCCAGCAGGGCCACGGGACTAGCGGTTCAAGAGACCCAGTACTTC
many TRBJ1-1 TRBV2 TRBD1 CASRRETGTGANEAFF TGTGCCAGCAGGCGAGAGACCGGGACAGGGGCCAATGAAGCTTTCTTT
few TRBJ2-3 TRBV9 TRBD2 CASSPSGGVIEDTQYF TGTGCCAGCAGCCCCAGCGGGGGGGTGATAGAAGATACGCAGTATTTT
many TRBJ1-5 TRBV27 . CASSLQGLGQPQHF TGTGCCAGCAGCTTACAGGGATTGGGGCAGCCCCAGCATTTT
many TRBJ2-7 TRBV7-8 . CASSLAVYEQYF TGTGCCAGCAGCTTAGCCGTTTACGAGCAGTACTTC
many TRBJ2-7 TRBV10-3 . CAISAGSYEQYF TGTGCCATCAGTGCAGGGTCCTACGAGCAGTACTTC
. TRBJ2-2 TRBV19 TRBD1 CASSPGQGTGELFF TGTGCCAGTTCCCCGGGACAGGGCACCGGGGAGCTGTTTTTT
many TRBJ2-5 TRBV29-1 . CSVNLALLGETQYF TGCAGCGTCAACCTAGCGTTATTAGGAGAGACCCAGTACTTC
many TRBJ2-7 TRBV9 . CASSPSGLSYEQYF TGTGCCAGCAGCCCCTCGGGGCTATCCTACGAGCAGTACTTC
many TRBJ2-1 TRBV5-1 . CASSLELTSYNEQFF TGCGCCAGCAGCTTGGAACTCACCTCCTACAATGAGCAGTTCTTC
many TRBJ2-7 TRBV28 . CASALWDGTYEQYF TGTGCCAGCGCCCTGTGGGACGGTACCTACGAGCAGTACTTC
. TRBJ1-2 TRBV30 . CAWSVLPGTEGGYGYTF TGTGCCTGGAGTGTACTTCCCGGGACCGAAGGTGGCTATGGCTACACCTTC
many TRBJ2-7 TRBV27 TRBD1 CASSFSGTGYEQYF TGTGCCAGCAGTTTTTCCGGGACAGGGTATGAGCAGTACTTC
. TRBJ2-3 TRBV12-3/TRBV12-4 . CASSSTLAFGTDTQYF TGTGCCAGCAGTTCAACCCTAGCGTTCGGCACAGATACGCAGTATTTT
. TRBJ2-2 TRBV5-6 TRBD1 CASSLALGTASGELFF TGTGCCAGCAGCTTGGCCCTCGGGACAGCCTCCGGGGAGCTGTTTTTT
many TRBJ2-6 TRBV29-1 . CSVGLGTNVLTF TGCAGCGTTGGGTTGGGGACCAACGTCCTGACTTTC
few TRBJ2-3 TRBV5-4 TRBD2 CASSLRVAGGRMTDTQYF TGTGCCAGCAGCTTGAGGGTAGCGGGGGGGCGAATGACAGATACGCAGTATTTT
. TRBJ1-1 TRBV10-1 . CASSESRATEAFF TGCGCCAGCAGTGAGTCAAGGGCCACTGAAGCTTTCTTT
many TRBJ2-1 TRBV7-6 TRBD2 CASSLSGETYNEQFF TGTGCCAGCAGCCTTAGCGGGGAAACCTACAATGAGCAGTTCTTC
many TRBJ1-1 TRBV6-4 . CASSDSRNEAFF TGTGCCAGCAGTGATTCACGAAATGAAGCTTTCTTT
many TRBJ1-5 TRBV7-2 . CASSLTPGGILRGNQPQHF TGTGCCAGCAGCCTCACCCCGGGGGGCATTTTGAGGGGCAATCAGCCCCAGCATTTT
many TRBJ2-5 TRBV5-4 TRBD2 CASSFDSSGGLASQYF TGTGCCAGCAGCTTCGACTCTAGCGGGGGGCTCGCGTCCCAGTACTTC
many TRBJ2-7 TRBV5-1 TRBD2 CASSLDSSGGLSEQYF TGCGCCAGCAGCTTGGATTCCAGCGGGGGTTTATCCGAGCAGTACTTC
many TRBJ2-1 TRBV5-1 TRBD2 CASSLAVSGGNEQFF TGCGCCAGCAGCTTGGCCGTCAGCGGGGGGAATGAGCAGTTCTTC
many TRBJ2-2 TRBV19 TRBD1 CASRRVAGTGNTGELFF TGTGCCAGTAGAAGAGTCGCCGGGACAGGGAACACCGGGGAGCTGTTTTTT
many TRBJ2-2 TRBV11-2 TRBD2 CASSLWGGNTGELFF TGTGCCAGCAGCTTATGGGGGGGAAACACCGGGGAGCTGTTTTTT
. TRBJ1-2 TRBV3-1 . CASSQDPDSLGSGYTF TGTGCCAGCAGCCAAGATCCCGACAGTTTAGGTAGTGGCTACACCTTC
many TRBJ2-7 TRBV20-1 . CSARDLRLSSYEQYF TGCAGTGCTAGAGATCTGAGACTCAGCTCCTACGAGCAGTACTTC
many TRBJ1-5 TRBV9 . CASSVGMGERQPQHF TGTGCCAGCAGCGTAGGAATGGGGGAAAGGCAGCCCCAGCATTTT
many TRBJ2-3 TRBV7-2 TRBD2 CASSSRTSGVTDTQYF TGTGCCAGCAGCTCCCGAACTAGCGGGGTGACAGATACGCAGTATTTT
many TRBJ2-7 TRBV5-1 TRBD1 CASSNRDRVYEQYF TGCGCCAGCAGCAACCGGGACAGGGTTTACGAGCAGTACTTC
many TRBJ2-3 TRBV20-1 . CSASLVADTDTQYF TGCAGTGCTAGCTTGGTAGCGGACACAGATACGCAGTATTTT
many TRBJ2-1 TRBV6-8 . CASSNRSRGASYNEQFF TGTGCCAGCAGTAACCGAAGCCGGGGGGCCTCCTACAATGAGCAGTTCTTC
many TRBJ2-5 TRBV29-1 . CSVKGQLETQYF TGCAGCGTTAAAGGGCAGTTGGAGACCCAGTACTTC
few TRBJ2-1 TRBV2 . CASSEAPLSSAYNEQFF TGTGCCAGCAGTGAAGCCCCACTTTCTAGCGCCTACAATGAGCAGTTCTTC
many TRBJ1-5 TRBV29-1 . CSVVTGLNQPQHF TGCAGCGTGGTAACAGGGCTAAATCAGCCCCAGCATTTT
. TRBJ2-2 TRBV5-4 . CASSLDTGELFF TGTGCCAGCAGCCTGGACACCGGGGAGCTGTTTTTT
. TRBJ1-4 TRBV19 TRBD1 CASSLPGTGVTNEKLFF TGTGCCAGTAGCCTCCCCGGGACAGGGGTAACTAATGAAAAACTGTTTTTT
many TRBJ2-1 TRBV2 . CASSLLSEQFF TGTGCCAGCAGCCTTCTGAGTGAGCAGTTCTTC
. TRBJ2-3 TRBV20-1 TRBD2 CSAPGLETGTDTQYF TGCAGTGCCCCCGGACTAGAAACGGGCACAGATACGCAGTATTTT
many TRBJ2-3 TRBV7-6 TRBD1 CASSSNAGQAYDTQYF TGTGCCAGCAGCTCAAACGCGGGACAGGCTTATGATACGCAGTATTTT